This T cell receptor beta chain was identified during a study of T cell responses to AZD1222 COVID-19 vaccine. General study findings and limits: Epitopes outside B.1.351 and B.1.1.7 mutated regions reportedly drew nearly half of spike TCRs.

With regard to this clone: The target antigen is unknown.

TCRdb's table, derived via immunoSEQ multiplex PCR, lists solely in-frame clones and lacks some. The table records about 90,000 clones, over 75% of them present only once. Sample: peripheral blood, taken on day 0 of AZD1222 vaccination. The source of this sequence is an adult in good health.

The CDR3 DNA reads TGTGCCAGCAGCCAAGATGTAGGGGTGATCAATGAGCAGTTCTTC. Its translation is CASSQDVGVINEQFF. The genes are TRBV14 and TRBJ2-1; TRBD1 might be the D (5 bases). The germline V and J ends were trimmed by 0 bases and 6 bases, with 12 bases remaining between them. The CDR3 runs 15 residues. The germline V gene encodes CDR1 SGHDN and CDR2 FVKESK.